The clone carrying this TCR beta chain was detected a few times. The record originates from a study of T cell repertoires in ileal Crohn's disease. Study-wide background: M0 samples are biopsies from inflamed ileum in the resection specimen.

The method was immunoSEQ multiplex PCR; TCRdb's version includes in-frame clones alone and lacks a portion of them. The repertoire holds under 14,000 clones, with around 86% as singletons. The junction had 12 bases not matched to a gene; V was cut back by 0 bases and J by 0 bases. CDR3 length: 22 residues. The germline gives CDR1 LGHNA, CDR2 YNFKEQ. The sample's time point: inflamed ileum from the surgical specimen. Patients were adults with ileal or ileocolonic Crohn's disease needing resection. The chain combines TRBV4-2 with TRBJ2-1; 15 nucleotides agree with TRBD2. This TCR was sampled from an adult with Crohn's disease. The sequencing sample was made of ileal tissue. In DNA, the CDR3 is TGTGCCAGCAGCCAAGATTTCGAGGGGGGACTAGCGGGAGGCCGCTCCTACAATGAGCAGTTCTTC. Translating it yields CASSQDFEGGLAGGRSYNEQFF.